What follows are 27 T cell receptor beta chains derived from one specimen sequenced in a study of blood T cell repertoires in COVID-19. Clones were sequenced by immunoSEQ multiplex PCR, and TCRdb holds only the in-frame ones, with some missing. The sample records 200,000 to 250,000 clones, roughly 85% being singletons. Sequencing was done on a sample of PBMCs or T cells enriched from blood (not recorded which). Source of these receptors: a woman aged 50 to 60 who had been exposed to COVID-19.

The CDR3 loop reads CASRADGRLYNEQFF. DNA for the CDR3: TGTGCCAGCCGAGCGGACGGTCGACTCTACAATGAGCAGTTCTTC. This sequence joins TRBV19 and TRBJ2-1; a weak D match, TRBD2 (5 bases). Germline CDR1 reads LNHDA; CDR2 reads SQIVND (reference sequence). The V end was cut by 9 bases, the J end by 3 bases, with 18 bases between. This CDR3 has 15 residues.

This chain links TRBV30 with TRBJ1-3; 7 positions agree with TRBD1. With V trimmed by 7 bases and J by 8 bases, 11 bases remained unmatched. The germline CDR1 and CDR2 sequences are GTSNPN and SVGIG (reference sequence). This CDR3 region has 13 residues. For the CDR3, the DNA is TGTGCCTTACGCTCCGGGACAGACGACACCATATATTTT. This gives the protein CALRSGTDDTIYF.

The CDR3 spells CASSPFSWSNQPQHF. DNA of the CDR3: TGTGCCAGTAGTCCATTCAGTTGGAGCAATCAGCCCCAGCATTTT. This chain links TRBV19 with TRBJ1-5; no definite D call. The germline V gene encodes CDR1 LNHDA and CDR2 SQIVND (reference sequence). The V gene lost 5 bases and the J gene lost 1 base, with 12 bases spanning the gap. The CDR3 is 15 residues long. The full variable domain, completed using reference TRBV19 and TRBJ1-5, is DGGITQSPKYLFRKEGQNVTLSCEQNLNHDAMYWYRQDPGQGLRLIYYSQIVNDFQKGDIAEGYSVSREKKESFPLTVTSAQKNPTAFYLCASSPFSWSNQPQHFGDGTRLSIL.

V and J are TRBV14 and TRBJ1-1; possible D gene TRBD1, 6 bases. The CDR3 extends over 15 amino acids. Trimming left V 1 base short and J 4 bases short, with 13 bases between. Per the germline V gene, CDR1 is SGHDN and CDR2 is FVKESK. The CDR3 bases are TGTGCCAGCAGCCAAGTGGGCGGCAGGGGCACTGAAGCTTTCTTT. Encoded protein: CASSQVGGRGTEAFF.

The chain joins TRBV7-2 to TRBJ1-4; D is unclear. The V and J ends lost 6 bases and 7 bases respectively, with 9 bases between them. CDR3 length equals 12 residues. Germline V gene data show CDR1 as SGHTA and CDR2 as FQGNSA. The CDR3 DNA reads as TGTGCCAGCAGGGAGAGTGGTGAAAAACTGTTTTTT. Translating gives CASRESGEKLFF.

The V and J genes are TRBV18 and TRBJ2-3, with 8 bases that match TRBD2. Trimming took 6 bases from V and 1 from J; bases not matched to a gene: 9. CDR1 KGHSH and CDR2 LQKENI come from the germline V gene. CDR3 length: 16 residues. CDR3 in DNA: TGTGCCAGCTCCACCAACGCGGGGGGCGGCACAGATACGCAGTATTTT. This translates into CASSTNAGGGTDTQYF.

The chain has TRBV18 and TRBJ1-4, with TRBD1 matching over 7 bases. The germline gives CDR1 KGHSH, CDR2 LQKENI. J was trimmed by 4 bases and V by 2 bases; bases with no gene match: 4. The CDR3 extends over 15 amino acids. CDR3 DNA: TGTGCCAGCTCACCAGGGGGACAGCATAATGAAAAACTGTTTTTT. Encoded protein: CASSPGGQHNEKLFF.

CDR3 sequence (DNA): TGTGCCAGCAGCTTGGGAGAGAGGGGGACCGGGGAGCTGTTTTTT. Amino acid sequence: CASSLGERGTGELFF. V gene TRBV5-4 combines with J gene TRBJ2-2, with D perhaps matching TRBD1 (6 bases). The germline gives CDR1 SGHNT, CDR2 YYREEE (reference sequence). Between the trimmed V and J ends, which lost 0 bases and 5 bases, there was a span of 11 bases. There are 15 residues in the CDR3.

The chain is built from TRBV29-1 and TRBJ1-1; TRBD1 aligns across 8 bases. The V segment lost 6 bases and the J segment 1 base; nucleotides outside the gene matches: 13. The CDR3 consists of 16 residues. Germline V gene data show CDR1 as SQVTM and CDR2 as ANQGSEA. The CDR3 loop is CSVRKGGTGQNTEAFF. CDR3 nucleotides: TGCAGCGTCCGCAAAGGGGGGACAGGACAGAACACTGAAGCTTTCTTT.

This chain connects TRBV19 to TRBJ1-5; possibly TRBD1 for D (6 bases). CDR1 and CDR2 from the germline V gene are LNHDA and SQIVND (reference sequence). The CDR3 has 14 amino acids. The V gene lost 0 bases and the J gene lost 6 bases, with 9 bases spanning the gap. CDR3 loop: CASSIDRGSQPQHF. The CDR3 DNA reads as TGTGCCAGTAGTATAGACAGGGGCAGTCAGCCCCAGCATTTT.

This clone was seen more than once but under ten times. V usage is TRBV6-4 and J usage is TRBJ2-5, with 10 bases lining up with TRBD2. J lost 4 bases, V lost 5 bases, and 7 bases had no gene match. The CDR3 loop spans 15 amino acids. Germline CDR1 MRHNA, CDR2 SNTAGT. The CDR3 nucleotides are TGTGCCAGCAGTTGGACTAGCGGTGGGGGAGAGACCCAGTACTTC. Amino acid sequence: CASSWTSGGGETQYF.

This chain links TRBV7-9 with TRBJ1-2, with 9 bases aligning to TRBD1. CDR1 is SEHNR and CDR2 is FQNEAQ in the germline V gene (reference sequence). This CDR3 has 16 residues. Trimming at V came to 1 base and at J to 3 bases, leaving 6 bases not matched to a gene. The CDR3 loop reads CASSLDRGRMDYGYTF. DNA of the CDR3: TGTGCCAGCAGCTTAGACAGGGGGCGGATGGACTATGGCTACACCTTC.

The chain employs TRBV5-1 and TRBJ1-3, with TRBD1 as a possible D gene (5 bases). This CDR3 has 15 amino acids. Looked up from germline, CDR1 is SGHRS and CDR2 is YFSETQ. Trimming took off 0 bases at V and 3 bases at J, with 10 bases between the two ends. The CDR3 loop reads CASSLGGGLGNTIYF. The CDR3 coding sequence is TGCGCCAGCAGCTTGGGTGGGGGACTTGGAAACACCATATATTTT.

The chain combines TRBV4-1 with TRBJ1-1, with TRBD1 matching over 12 bases. V dropped 4 bases and J dropped 10; count of bases not matched to a gene: 13. This CDR3 spans 16 amino acids. CDR1 is MGHRA and CDR2 is YSYEKL in the germline V gene. The chain's CDR3 is CASSPSRDRGLQSAFF. CDR3 nucleotide sequence: TGCGCCAGCAGCCCGTCCCGGGACAGGGGGCTTCAATCAGCTTTCTTT.

This clone was picked up a small number of times. Here the CDR3 reads CAISEPSSSYNSPLHF. CDR3 bases: TGTGCCATCAGTGAGCCTAGCAGCTCCTATAATTCACCCCTCCACTTT. The V gene is TRBV10-3, the J gene TRBJ1-6; D not certain. The CDR3 covers 16 residues. The V end lost 2 bases, the J end lost 0 bases, and 8 bases lay between the germline ends. CDR1 and CDR2 from the germline V gene are ENHRY and SYGVKD.

Regarding this clone: No DNA is shown, since the ends of the CDR3 on it are uncertain; the CDR3 is the one TCRdb lists. The chain is built from TRBV6-5 and TRBJ2-5; the table's TRBD2 call for D was not verified on the DNA. The CDR3 sequence runs 16 residues, both termini included. Germline CDR1 reads MNHEY; CDR2 reads SVGAGI. CDR3 sequence reads: CASSSSHFSPPETQYF.

The chain is built from TRBV2 and TRBJ2-3; 7 positions match TRBD2. The CDR3 runs to 13 residues. V trimming: 11 bases; J trimming: 3 bases; junction bases outside the gene matches: 8. In germline, CDR1 is SNHLY, CDR2 FYNNEI. The chain's CDR3 is CAGRTRGTDTQYF. Written as DNA, the CDR3 is TGTGCCGGAAGGACTAGAGGAACAGATACGCAGTATTTT.

The chain combines TRBV5-1 with TRBJ2-2; TRBD1 agrees at 7 bases. J gave up 3 bases and V 3 bases, and 2 bases lay outside the gene matches. The germline V gene encodes CDR1 SGHRS and CDR2 YFSETQ. The CDR3 has 14 amino acids. Written as DNA, the CDR3 is TGCGCCAGCAGCTCGGGGACAGACACCGGGGAGCTGTTTTTT. Translation: CASSSGTDTGELFF.

The CDR3 DNA sequence: TGCGCCAGCAGCCCCGGGAGTCGACAAGAGACCCAGTACTTC. Protein product: CASSPGSRQETQYF. The chain recombines TRBV4-1 with TRBJ2-5, with D possibly TRBD2 on 6 matching bases. Trimming removed 4 bases from V and 2 bases from J, with 11 bases in between. This CDR3 is built from 14 residues. CDR1 is MGHRA and CDR2 is YSYEKL in the germline V gene.

The chain is built from TRBV5-1 and TRBJ1-4; 7 bases match TRBD1. The CDR3 length is 14 residues. V lost 4 bases to trimming and J lost 8 bases; unmatched junction nucleotides: 8. The germline V gene has CDR1 SGHRS and CDR2 YFSETQ. CDR3 DNA: TGCGCCAGCAGCATACGACAGGGACAAGAAAAACTGTTTTTT. Translating gives CASSIRQGQEKLFF.

This chain connects TRBV5-1 to TRBJ1-1; D is possibly TRBD1 (5 bases). Germline V lookup: CDR1 SGHRS, CDR2 YFSETQ. Trimming stripped 4 bases from V and 1 base from J, with 14 bases between. This CDR3 is 15 amino acids long. The CDR3 nucleotides are TGCGCCAGCAGCCGAGCTGACAGCCGGAACACTGAAGCTTTCTTT. Its protein product is CASSRADSRNTEAFF. The complete variable domain, with remaining parts taken from reference TRBV5-1 and TRBJ1-1, reads KAGVTQTPRYLIKTRGQQVTLSCSPISGHRSVSWYQQTPGQGLQFLFEYFSETQRNKGNFPGRFSGRQFSNSRSEMNVSTLELGDSALYLCASSRADSRNTEAFFGQGTRLTVV.

The V and J genes are TRBV11-2 and TRBJ1-6; unclear D gene. There are 18 residues in the CDR3. Germline V CDR1 and CDR2: SGHAT, FQNNGV. The V end lost 5 bases, the J end lost 0 bases, and 17 bases lay between the germline ends. CDR3 bases: TGTGCCAGCAGCCACTCGGTGGTGGGGAGCTCCTATAATTCACCCCTCCACTTT. This translates into CASSHSVVGSSYNSPLHF. The whole variable domain, filled in from reference TRBV11-2 and TRBJ1-6, reads EAGVAQSPRYKIIEKRQSVAFWCNPISGHATLYWYQQILGQGPKLLIQFQNNGVVDDSQLPKDRFSAERLKGVDSTLKIQPAKLEDSAVYLCASSHSVVGSSYNSPLHFGNGTRLTVT.

J is TRBJ2-3 and V is TRBV27, with 9 positions matching TRBD1. Losses at the gene ends were 8 bases for V and 4 bases for J; bases not matched to a gene: 13. Germline V gene sequence: CDR1 MNHEY, CDR2 SMNVEV (reference sequence). This CDR3 comprises 16 residues. CDR3 in DNA: TGTGCCAGCCGGCGGACAGGGGAATACTTGGCAGATACGCAGTATTTT. Its translation: CASRRTGEYLADTQYF.

J is TRBJ1-1 and V is TRBV6-1; D gene unclear. The CDR3 spans 13 residues. The germline CDR1 and CDR2 sequences are MNHNS and SASEGT. Trimming removed 2 bases at V and 2 bases at J, with 6 bases between. The DNA of the CDR3 is TGTGCCAGCAGTGAAAAGAGCAACACTGAAGCTTTCTTT. Its translation is CASSEKSNTEAFF.

The CDR3 sequence is CASSLEQNTEAFF. CDR3 nucleotide sequence: TGTGCCAGCAGCTTGGAACAGAACACTGAAGCTTTCTTT. The chain recombines TRBV5-5 with TRBJ1-1; D call uncertain. CDR3 size: 13 residues. Trimming took off 0 bases at V and 1 base at J, with 4 bases between the two ends. Germline assignment: CDR1 SGHKS and CDR2 YYEKEE (reference sequence).

The chain links TRBV5-5 to TRBJ1-1; weak D call: TRBD1 (6 bases). The V end was cut by 4 bases, the J end by 1 base, with 11 bases between. The CDR3 length is 14 residues. Germline V gene sequence: CDR1 SGHKS, CDR2 YYEKEE (reference sequence). The CDR3 nucleotides are TGTGCCAGCAGCAAAGGACAGACGAACACTGAAGCTTTCTTT. This translates into CASSKGQTNTEAFF.

The chain links TRBV13 to TRBJ2-3; 12 bases line up with TRBD2. Germline lookup yields CDR1 PRHDT and CDR2 FYEKMQ (reference sequence). Trimming cost V 5 bases and J 6 bases; bases outside gene matches: 3. This CDR3 has 14 amino acids. Here the CDR3 DNA reads TGTGCCAGCAGCCCCGGGACTAGCGGGGATACGCAGTATTTT. Translation gives CASSPGTSGDTQYF.